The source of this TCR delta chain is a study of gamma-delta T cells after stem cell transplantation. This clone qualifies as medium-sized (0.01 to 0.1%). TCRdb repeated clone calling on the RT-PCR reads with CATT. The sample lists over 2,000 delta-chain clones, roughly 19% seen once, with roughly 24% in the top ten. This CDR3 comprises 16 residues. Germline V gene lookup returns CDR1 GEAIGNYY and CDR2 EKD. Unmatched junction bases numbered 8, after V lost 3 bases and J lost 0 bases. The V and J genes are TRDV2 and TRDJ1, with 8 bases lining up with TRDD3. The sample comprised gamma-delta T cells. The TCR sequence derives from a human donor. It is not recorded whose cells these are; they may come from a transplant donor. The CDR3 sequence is CACDSRVLGDTDKLIF. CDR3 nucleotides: TGTGCCTGTGACTCCAGGGTACTGGGGGACACCGATAAACTCATCTTT.